The 20 T cell receptor beta chains below were found in one sample sequenced in a study of T cells in localized non-small cell lung cancer. Produced via immunoSEQ multiplex PCR; TCRdb's table is partial and in-frame only. In the table there are under 15,000 clones, around 82% of which are singletons. Here the sequenced sample was peripheral blood, taken before any cancer treatment. The source is a male donor at least 60 years old with stage I lung adenocarcinoma.

In its sample, this clone was seen a few times. The V and J genes are TRBV7-2 and TRBJ2-1; perhaps TRBD2 as D (5 bases). Trimming shortened V by 5 bases and J by 2 bases, and 13 bases separated the two germline ends. The CDR3 length is 15 residues. Looked up from germline, CDR1 is SGHTA and CDR2 is FQGNSA. The CDR3 DNA is TGTGCCAGCAGCCCTCGGGATCCTACCTACAATGAGCAGTTCTTC. Its protein product is CASSPRDPTYNEQFF.

This clone was counted between two and nine times. This chain links TRBV11-2 with TRBJ2-6; TRBD1 might be the D (5 bases). V was cut by 2 bases and J by 0 bases, with 11 bases left in between. Germline CDR1 and CDR2: SGHAT and FQNNGV. The CDR3 is 17 amino acids. CDR3 bases: TGTGCCAGCAGCTTACAGGGCACCCGCTCTGGGGCCAACGTCCTGACTTTC. Protein: CASSLQGTRSGANVLTF.

The chain employs TRBV4-1 and TRBJ2-7; 8 bases align to TRBD2. The CDR3 spans 15 residues. V lost 6 bases and J lost 5; bases outside the gene matches: 12. Germline values: CDR1 MGHRA, CDR2 YSYEKL. The CDR3 sequence: CASRPAEREPHEQYF. CDR3 sequence (DNA): TGCGCCAGCAGGCCCGCGGAGCGGGAGCCCCACGAGCAGTACTTC.

This chain uses TRBV11-3 with TRBJ1-1; 7 positions agree with TRBD1. Trimming took 3 bases from V and 8 from J; bases not matched to a gene: 12. The germline CDR1 and CDR2 sequences are SGHNT and YENEEA. This CDR3 has 15 amino acids. This CDR3 reads CASSFSSTGAPEAFF. DNA for the CDR3: TGTGCCAGCAGCTTTTCCAGCACAGGGGCCCCGGAAGCTTTCTTT.

The rearrangement uses TRBV5-4 and TRBJ2-1, with TRBD2 matching over 8 bases. Germline V gene data show CDR1 as SGHNT and CDR2 as YYREEE (reference sequence). The CDR3 totals 16 residues. V dropped 0 bases and J dropped 9; count of bases not matched to a gene: 11. The CDR3 DNA reads as TGTGCCAGCAGCTTGGCCCAAGGTAGCGGGATAGTTGAGCAGTTCTTC. This gives the protein CASSLAQGSGIVEQFF.

This clone is judged medium-sized (0.01 to 0.1%). This chain uses TRBV19 with TRBJ2-2, with D possibly being TRBD2 (7 bases). CDR1 and CDR2 (germline): LNHDA, SQIVND (reference sequence). The CDR3 spans 15 residues. Trimming cost V 7 bases and J 6 bases, with 18 bases left between them. The CDR3 spells CASKNQRGGAGELFF. CDR3 nucleotide sequence: TGTGCCAGTAAAAACCAGAGAGGGGGGGCCGGGGAGCTGTTTTTT.

The sample holds a few counts of this clone. This chain links TRBV7-8 with TRBJ1-5; no firm D call. Per the germline V gene, CDR1 is SGHVS and CDR2 is FQNEAQ. Deletions cut 2 bases from V and 6 bases from J, with 8 bases between. The length of the CDR3 is 13 residues. DNA for the CDR3: TGTGCCAGCAGCTTACCCCTCGGTCAGCCCCAGCATTTT. Its protein is CASSLPLGQPQHF.

The chain is built from TRBV5-4 and TRBJ2-3; D assignment may be TRBD1 or TRBD2 (5 bases each). V dropped 1 base and J dropped 4 bases, with 16 bases sitting between them. There are 16 residues in the CDR3. From germline, CDR1 is SGHNT and CDR2 YYREEE (reference sequence). The CDR3, as DNA: TGTGCCAGCAGCTTGCCAGGGAGATCTGTGGCAGATACGCAGTATTTT. It encodes CASSLPGRSVADTQYF.

This clone was observed once. V usage is TRBV5-4 and J usage is TRBJ2-1; D might be TRBD1 (6 bases). Trimming pared 1 base from V and 9 bases from J, leaving 17 bases between. CDR3 length equals 15 residues. Germline-derived CDR1 and CDR2 are SGHNT and YYREEE (reference sequence). CDR3: CASSLYTLRGTEQFF. The CDR3 nucleotides read TGTGCCAGCAGCTTGTACACCTTAAGGGGGACTGAGCAGTTCTTC.

This clone was recorded only once. The chain uses TRBV5-1 and TRBJ1-2; possibly TRBD1 for D (6 bases). The CDR3 is 13 residues long. Germline V gives CDR1 SGHRS, CDR2 YFSETQ. V was clipped by 3 bases and J by 6 bases, with 12 bases between them. CDR3 amino acids: CASSSGTLDGYTF. CDR3 in DNA: TGCGCCAGCAGCTCCGGGACATTGGATGGCTACACCTTC.

The chain recombines TRBV5-6 with TRBJ2-3; D is perhaps TRBD2 (6 bases). The CDR3 consists of 14 residues. V was pared by 2 bases and J by 1 base, with 8 bases between. Germline CDR1 and CDR2: SGHDT and YYEEEE. DNA for the CDR3: TGTGCCAGCAGCTTCTGGGGGGGCACAGATACGCAGTATTTT. As protein: CASSFWGGTDTQYF.

The rearrangement joins TRBV18 to TRBJ1-2; 9 nucleotides align to TRBD1. The CDR3 extends over 14 amino acids. Germline V gene lookup returns CDR1 KGHSH and CDR2 LQKENI. The trim removed 3 bases at V and 5 bases at J, leaving 4 bases unmatched. In DNA form, the CDR3 reads TGTGCCAGCTCACCTGGGGACAGGGCGTATGGCTACACCTTC. Translated, it gives CASSPGDRAYGYTF.

This clone was counted a single time. The chain combines TRBV6-1 with TRBJ2-7, with a weak D call TRBD2 (5 bases). The CDR3 runs to 13 residues. V was trimmed by 8 bases and J by 7 bases, leaving 18 bases between them. Germline assignment: CDR1 MNHNS and CDR2 SASEGT. DNA for the CDR3: TGTGCCAGCCTTGAAAGAGGGTCGGGGGAGCAGTACTTC. As protein: CASLERGSGEQYF.

This sequence joins TRBV7-9 and TRBJ1-4; maybe TRBD1 (5 bases). Germline V CDR1 and CDR2: SEHNR, FQNEAQ (reference sequence). The CDR3 runs 15 residues. The germline V and J ends were trimmed by 5 bases and 5 bases, with 15 bases remaining between them. The CDR3 nucleotides read TGTGCCAGCAGCCCCCAGACAGCAAAGAATGAAAAACTGTTTTTT. Amino acids: CASSPQTAKNEKLFF.

Here the CDR3 reads CATIQQGSSYEQYF. Written as DNA, the CDR3 is TGTGCCACAATACAACAGGGGAGCTCCTACGAGCAGTACTTC. The J gene is TRBJ2-7, the V gene TRBV6-1; the match to TRBD1 covers 7 bases. CDR1 is MNHNS and CDR2 is SASEGT in the germline V gene. This CDR3 comprises 14 residues. J lost 0 bases, V lost 10 bases, and 9 bases had no gene match.

This sequence joins TRBV27 and TRBJ2-6, with no clear D. The CDR3 has 17 amino acids. V was clipped by 4 bases and J by 4 bases, with 17 bases between them. The germline CDR1 and CDR2 sequences are MNHEY and SMNVEV (reference sequence). The CDR3 is CASSSGLLIMGANVLTF. As DNA, the CDR3 is TGTGCCAGCAGTTCGGGTTTGTTGATAATGGGGGCCAACGTCCTGACTTTC.

The V and J genes are TRBV18 and TRBJ2-7; 10 positions agree with TRBD2. J was trimmed by 5 bases and V by 3 bases; bases with no gene match: 16. This CDR3 has 18 amino acids. Germline assignment: CDR1 KGHSH and CDR2 LQKENI. CDR3 DNA: TGTGCCAGCTCACCCTTTCCGACTAGCGGGCCGAATGGCGACGAGCAGTACTTC. Protein product: CASSPFPTSGPNGDEQYF.

This clone was counted a single time. The chain combines TRBV28 with TRBJ2-1; 7 bases are shared with TRBD1. Losses at the gene ends were 6 bases for V and 9 bases for J; bases not matched to a gene: 14. The CDR3 length is 15 residues. The germline V gene has CDR1 MDHEN and CDR2 SYDVKM. The CDR3 DNA reads TGTGCCAGCAGAAGCGACAGGGTACTTTCTAGTGAGCAGTTCTTC. Amino acids: CASRSDRVLSSEQFF.

The chain links TRBV7-9 to TRBJ2-5, with 12 positions matching TRBD2. J was trimmed by 3 bases and V by 5 bases; bases with no gene match: 7. CDR1 SEHNR and CDR2 FQNEAQ come from the germline V gene (reference sequence). This CDR3 comprises 16 residues. The CDR3 bases are TGTGCCAGCAGCCGACTAGCGGGAGTAGTAAAAGAGACCCAGTACTTC. It is translated as CASSRLAGVVKETQYF.

In the case of this clone: This sample also contains other DNA sequences that code for the same CDR3. This chain links TRBV19 with TRBJ1-5, with D perhaps TRBD1 (6 bases). Trimming stripped 3 bases from V and 7 bases from J, with 16 bases between. Germline V gene data show CDR1 as LNHDA and CDR2 as SQIVND (reference sequence). This CDR3 comprises 15 residues. The CDR3 spells CASSIPGVKGQPQHF. The CDR3 region has the DNA TGTGCCAGTAGTATTCCAGGGGTGAAGGGGCAGCCCCAGCATTTT.